Listed below are T cell receptor beta chains from one sample, sequenced in a study of T cell repertoires in cytomegalovirus infection. TCRdb redid the calling of the reads with MiXCR, one entry per CDR3 protein. Counted here are some 160,000 distinct CDR3 sequences, about a sixth occurring once; the ten biggest clones make up around 19%. The source material was CD8+ T cells from PBMCs. These TCRs come from a human donor in good health (CMV status not recorded). Some clones in this sample may be carry-over from other donors' samples. The CDR3 runs from the conserved cysteine through the conserved F or W.

CASSDTGGQETQYF 14 TRBV7-9
CASSLDRPSDYYEQYF 16 TRBV7-8
CASRPRSSYEQYF 13 TRBV28
CASSAQGRNEQFF 13 TRBV7-9
CASRRDQDGYTF 12 TRBV12-3/TRBV12-4
CSALDRGDYGYTF 13 TRBV20-1
CASSLGIRPMDGTF 14 TRBV7-2
CASSQPAGGLQETQYF 16 TRBV4-2
CASSLSLGGAYEQYF 15 TRBV28
CASRRQGARGNQPQHF 16 TRBV6-2/TRBV6-3
CASSYYQPPLYGYTF 15 TRBV6-5
CASSPTGVMDSPLHF 15 TRBV5-1
CASSLRVYEQYF 12 TRBV28
CASTEDRVQPQHF 13 TRBV10-2
CASSFVGQGHTEAFF 15 TRBV5-6
CASSPRFDEQFF 12 TRBV7-8
CASSLHPVGSYNEQFF 16 TRBV7-6
CASSHSTGEYEDTQYF 16 TRBV4-3
CASIDSPTVEAFF 13 TRBV2
CASSPQGAGAYEQYF 15 TRBV7-9
CASSPRGSNTYEQYF 15 TRBV11-2
CASSPKGEAFF 11 TRBV2
CASSPSSGYEQYF 13 TRBV7-2
CASSFWSVPEAFF 13 TRBV28
CASSQFKDGPYGYTF 15 TRBV4-1
CAISELANSPLHF 13 TRBV10-3
CASSPPEDREKLFF 14 TRBV28
CASSLVSPGEQYF 13 TRBV7-2
CASSTWTGGKENEQFF 16 TRBV19
CASSPTGTGGHEQFF 15 TRBV7-9
CASSSRVGDQPQHF 14 TRBV12-3/TRBV12-4
CASSLGTYEQYF 12 TRBV28
CASSLDVPGYTEAFF 15 TRBV5-6
CASSFTGLGTEAFF 14 TRBV7-2
CASSLTDTGEQFF 13 TRBV6-6
CASSALGGTIWGYTF 15 TRBV12-3/TRBV12-4
CASSTPGQGADTGELFF 17 TRBV28
CSAIPGLEAYTGFYNEQFF 19 TRBV20-1
CASSLASGGPYEQYF 15 TRBV7-2
CASSLIHSAYNEQFF 15 TRBV7-2
CASSYSRTAQPYGYTF 16 TRBV6-6
CASSQWAGDTGELFF 15 TRBV4-1
CASSLGGTLDYNEQFF 16 TRBV7-9